This T cell receptor beta chain was identified in a study of blood T cell repertoires in COVID-19 (dated by TCRdb to about 2020). Concerning the study at large: Samples covering the acute and convalescent phases of COVID-19 were provided by collaborators in the United States, Italy and Spain. Subjects who had been exposed to COVID-19, were actively infected with it, or had recovered from it provided the deeply sampled blood TCRbeta repertoires that made up the dataset. The samples were drawn from the first 160 participants of the ongoing ImmuneRACE study and from over 950 subjects provided by 6 global collaborators. A de-identified subject ID, COVID-19 status, age in years and sex were almost always included in the sample metadata. Where HLA class I and class II types were available, the types were taken from metadata supplied by the sample provider, not from assay-based typing. The material from the prospective study consisted of cDNA or gDNA derived from T cells, B-cell-depleted T cells, or PBMCs. A freely available public database, intended as a resource for researchers studying the immune response to SARS-CoV-2, is where the repertoires were released. The full study reports these points: The amount of clinical and demographic metadata varied by source and participant and was provided uncurated.

The germline V gene encodes CDR1 SEHNR and CDR2 FQNEAQ (reference sequence). There are 17 amino acids in the CDR3, from cysteine to phenylalanine inclusive. Of the read, only the CDR3 DNA is kept; its 51 bases are in frame from base 1. V loses 0 bases at its end and J loses 4 bases; junction bases beyond the gene matches: 8. About this clone itself: Its recognized antigen is unknown. No qualities accompany the bases; no much larger clone lies one base away.

One collaborating source in Seattle enrolled patients during active infection and followed them longitudinally through the course of disease. Whole blood was collected in K2EDTA tubes by collaborating institutions according to the institutions' own protocols. Collaborator samples were shipped for TCRbeta analysis as frozen whole blood, isolated PBMCs, or DNA extracted from either sample type. TCRbeta CDR3 regions were amplified from genomic DNA by means of the immunoSEQ Assay, a bias-controlled multiplex PCR. The authors' analysis ran thus. Within the assay, amplification of reference gene primers was used to estimate how many nucleated cells each sample contained. To quantify the absolute abundance of each unique TCRbeta CDR3 rearrangement, sequence reads were collapsed and filtered. For each sample, productive Simpson clonality was calculated by taking the square root of Simpson's diversity index across productive rearrangements. Not all clones reach the TCRdb copy of this immuneACCESS table, which keeps in-frame sequences only. Checked studies attribute under half of the gap to unresolved V genes and leave the rest unexplained. V and J calls plus clone size are reproduced from that table; the DNA served to infer D and trimming. This sample holds 150,000 to 200,000 clones; more than 80% were observed only once. The biggest ten clones account for 12% of the sample.

The rearranged chain carries TRBV7-9 and TRBJ1-4; 7 bases in between match TRBD1. The TCR sequence derives from a woman aged 80 or older with COVID-19, enrolled during active disease. The source material was peripheral blood. The CDR3 reads CASSLAIEGQYNEKLFF. The nucleotide sequence is given as TGTGCCAGCAGCTTAGCGATAGAGGGACAGTATAATGAAAAACTGTTTTTT.